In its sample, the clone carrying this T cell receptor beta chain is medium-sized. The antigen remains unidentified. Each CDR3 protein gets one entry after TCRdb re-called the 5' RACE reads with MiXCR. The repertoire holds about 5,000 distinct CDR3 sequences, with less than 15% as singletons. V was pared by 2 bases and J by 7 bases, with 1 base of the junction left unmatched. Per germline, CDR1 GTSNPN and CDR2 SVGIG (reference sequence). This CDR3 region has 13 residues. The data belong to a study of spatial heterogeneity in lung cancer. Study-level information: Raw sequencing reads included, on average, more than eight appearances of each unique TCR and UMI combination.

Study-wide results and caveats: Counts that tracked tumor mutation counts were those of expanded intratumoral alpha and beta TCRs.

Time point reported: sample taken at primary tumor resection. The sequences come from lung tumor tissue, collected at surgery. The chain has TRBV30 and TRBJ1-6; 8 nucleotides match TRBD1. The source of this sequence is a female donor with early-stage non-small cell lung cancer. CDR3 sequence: CAWSNRGNSPLHF. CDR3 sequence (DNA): TGTGCCTGGAGTAACAGGGGGAATTCACCCCTCCACTTT.